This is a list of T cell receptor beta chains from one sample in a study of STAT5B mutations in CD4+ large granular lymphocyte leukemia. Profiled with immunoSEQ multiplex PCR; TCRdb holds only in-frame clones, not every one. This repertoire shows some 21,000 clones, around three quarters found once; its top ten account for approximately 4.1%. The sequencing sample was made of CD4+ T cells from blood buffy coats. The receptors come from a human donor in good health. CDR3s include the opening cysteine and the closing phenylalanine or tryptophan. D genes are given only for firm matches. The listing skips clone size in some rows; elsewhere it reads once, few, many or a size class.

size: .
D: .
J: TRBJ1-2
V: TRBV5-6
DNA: TGTGCCAGCAGTTACGACACCTATGGCTACACCTTC
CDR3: CASSYDTYGYTF

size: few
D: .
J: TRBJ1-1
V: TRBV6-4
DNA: TGTGCCAGCAGTGCTGAGGGACGGACCACTGAAGCTTTCTTT
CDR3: CASSAEGRTTEAFF

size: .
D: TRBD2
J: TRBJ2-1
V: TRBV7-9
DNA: TGTGCCAGCTGGGACACGCCGCCGAGAGGTAGCGGGATGTATGAGCAGTTCTTC
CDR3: CASWDTPPRGSGMYEQFF

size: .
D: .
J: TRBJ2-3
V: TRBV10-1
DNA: TGCGCCAGCAGTGAGCGAGATACGCAGTATTTT
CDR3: CASSERDTQYF

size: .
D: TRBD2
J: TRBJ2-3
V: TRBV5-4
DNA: TGTGCCAGCAGCCGAGTACTAGCGGGACCCGGCACAGATACGCAGTATTTT
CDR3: CASSRVLAGPGTDTQYF

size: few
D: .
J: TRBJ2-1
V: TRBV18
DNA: TGTGCCAGCTCACCACCTCAGCAGCGGGCCTCCTACAATGAGCAGTTCTTC
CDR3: CASSPPQQRASYNEQFF

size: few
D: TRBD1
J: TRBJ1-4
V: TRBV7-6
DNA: TGTGCCAGCAGCACTTACAACAGGGGGTCAACTAATGAAAAACTGTTTTTT
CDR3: CASSTYNRGSTNEKLFF

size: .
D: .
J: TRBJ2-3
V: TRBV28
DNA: TGTGCCAGCAGGACAGGCGCAGAATATACAGATACGCAGTATTTT
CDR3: CASRTGAEYTDTQYF

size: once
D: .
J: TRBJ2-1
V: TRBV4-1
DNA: TGCGCCAGCAGCCAGCCCTACAATGAGCAGTTCTTC
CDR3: CASSQPYNEQFF

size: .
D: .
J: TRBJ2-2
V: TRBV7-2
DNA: TGTGCCAGCAGCTTAACGCTAGCCGGTACCGGGGAGCTGTTTTTT
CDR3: CASSLTLAGTGELFF

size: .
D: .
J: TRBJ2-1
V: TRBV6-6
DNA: TGTGCCAGCAGGAACAGCGAGCAGTTCTTC
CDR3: CASRNSEQFF

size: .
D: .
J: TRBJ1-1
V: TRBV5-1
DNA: TGCGCCAGCAGCTTTCAGGAGAACACTGAAGCTTTCTTT
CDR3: CASSFQENTEAFF

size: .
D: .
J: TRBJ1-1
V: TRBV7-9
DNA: TGTGCCAGCAGCTTACTGGGAGGCACTGAAGCTTTCTTT
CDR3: CASSLLGGTEAFF

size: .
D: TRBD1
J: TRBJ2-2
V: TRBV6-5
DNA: TGTGCCAGTGGAGGGACAGGGGTCCCCGGGGAGCTGTTTTTT
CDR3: CASGGTGVPGELFF

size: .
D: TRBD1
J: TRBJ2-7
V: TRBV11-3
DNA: TGTGCCAGCAGCCCCTCCGGGACAGGGTCCTACGAGCAGTACTTC
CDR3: CASSPSGTGSYEQYF

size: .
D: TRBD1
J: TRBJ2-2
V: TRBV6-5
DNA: TGTGCCAGCAGGATACGGACAGGGGGCACCGGGGAGCTGTTTTTT
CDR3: CASRIRTGGTGELFF

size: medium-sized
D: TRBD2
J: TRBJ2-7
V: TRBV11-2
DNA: TGTGCCAGCAGCCCCTCCGGGACTAGCGGCGAGCAGTACTTC
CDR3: CASSPSGTSGEQYF

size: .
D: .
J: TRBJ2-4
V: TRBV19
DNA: TGTGCCAGTAGTATAGATCTGTTGGCAGGGTTAGCCAAAAACATTCAGTACTTC
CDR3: CASSIDLLAGLAKNIQYF

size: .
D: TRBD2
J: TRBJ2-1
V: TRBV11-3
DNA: TGTGCCAGCAGCCTCCTTGGCGGGAGCGGGTCCTACAATGAGCAGTTCTTC
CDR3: CASSLLGGSGSYNEQFF

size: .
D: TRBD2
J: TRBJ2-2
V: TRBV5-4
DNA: TGTGCCAGCAGCTTAAAACTAGCGGCCTCAACCACCGGGGAGCTGTTTTTT
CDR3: CASSLKLAASTTGELFF

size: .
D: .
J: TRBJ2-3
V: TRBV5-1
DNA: TGCGCCAGCAGCTTGTCTTACGGGAGCGATACGCAGTATTTT
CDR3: CASSLSYGSDTQYF

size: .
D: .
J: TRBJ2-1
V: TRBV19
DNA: TGTGCCAGTAGTATAGCAGCCGCGGGGGCTGGTGAGCAGTTCTTC
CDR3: CASSIAAAGAGEQFF

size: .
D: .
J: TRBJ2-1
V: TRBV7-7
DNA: TGTGCCAGCAGCTTGGCAGGAGGTGAGCAGTTCTTC
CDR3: CASSLAGGEQFF

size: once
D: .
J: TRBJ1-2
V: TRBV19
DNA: TGTGCCAGTAGTATTTCGGACGGTTCAGCTAACTATGGCTACACCTTC
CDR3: CASSISDGSANYGYTF

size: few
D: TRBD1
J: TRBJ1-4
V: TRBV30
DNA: TGTGCCTGGAGTGGACCGACAGGGCTTACCGAAAAACTGTTTTTT
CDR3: CAWSGPTGLTEKLFF

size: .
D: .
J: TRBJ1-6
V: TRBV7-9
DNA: TGTGCCAGCAGCTCGCCGGGACGGGAGGATTCACCCCTCCACTTT
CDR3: CASSSPGREDSPLHF

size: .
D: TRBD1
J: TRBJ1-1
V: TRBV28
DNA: TGTGCCAGTTCGACAGGGGGGAAGAACACTGAAGCTTTCTTT
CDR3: CASSTGGKNTEAFF

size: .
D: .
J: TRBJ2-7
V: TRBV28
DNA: TGTGCCAGCAGTTCCCGTGCAGGGCGGAGGGAAACCTACGAGCAGTACTTC
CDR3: CASSSRAGRRETYEQYF

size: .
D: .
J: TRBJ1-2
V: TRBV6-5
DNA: TGTGCCAGCAGTCCACAGACAGACTATGGCTACACCTTC
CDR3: CASSPQTDYGYTF

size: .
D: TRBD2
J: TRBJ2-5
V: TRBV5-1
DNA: TGCGCCAGCAGCTTGGGACTAGCGGGAGGAGAGAGGGAGACCCAGTACTTC
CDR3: CASSLGLAGGERETQYF

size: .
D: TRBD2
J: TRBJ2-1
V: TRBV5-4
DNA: TGTGCCAGCAGCCCCTCCTTGGCGGGAGGGTACAATGAGCAGTTCTTC
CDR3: CASSPSLAGGYNEQFF

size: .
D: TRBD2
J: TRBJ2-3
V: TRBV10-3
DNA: TGTGCCATCAGCGTGCAGCTAGCGGGGACCACAGATACGCAGTATTTT
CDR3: CAISVQLAGTTDTQYF

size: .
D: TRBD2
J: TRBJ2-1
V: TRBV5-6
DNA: TGTGCCAGCAGCTTAGTGGCGGGAGGGCCTATCGATGAGCAGTTCTTC
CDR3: CASSLVAGGPIDEQFF

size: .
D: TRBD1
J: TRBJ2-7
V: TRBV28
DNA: TGTGCCAGCAGTTCCGGACAGGGGAGCTACGAGCAGTACTTC
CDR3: CASSSGQGSYEQYF

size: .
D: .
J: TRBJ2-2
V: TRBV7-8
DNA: TGTGCCAGCAGCTCCCGGACCGCGAACACCGGGGAGCTGTTTTTT
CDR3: CASSSRTANTGELFF

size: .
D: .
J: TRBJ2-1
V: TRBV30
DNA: TGTGCCTGGAGTCAGGGGAATGAGCAGTTCTTC
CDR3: CAWSQGNEQFF

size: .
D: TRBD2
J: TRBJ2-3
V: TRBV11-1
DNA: TGTGCCAGCAGCCGTAGGCGGGGGGGGCTGGTAGATACGCAGTATTTT
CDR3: CASSRRRGGLVDTQYF

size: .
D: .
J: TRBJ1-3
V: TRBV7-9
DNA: TGTGCCAGCAGCTTAGTCGGCCTGGGGGGGTCTGGAAACACCATATATTTT
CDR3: CASSLVGLGGSGNTIYF

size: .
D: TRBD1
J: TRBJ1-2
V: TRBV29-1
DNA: TGCAGCGCTAACAGGGGATACGGCTACACCTTC
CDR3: CSANRGYGYTF

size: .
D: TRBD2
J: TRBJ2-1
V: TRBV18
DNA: TGTGCCAGCTCACCACTTCCTAGCGGGCTTTACAATGAGCAGTTCTTC
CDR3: CASSPLPSGLYNEQFF

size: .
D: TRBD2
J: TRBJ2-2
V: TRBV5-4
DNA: TGTGCCAGCCGCGGGGGAGGGACCACCGGGGAGCTGTTTTTT
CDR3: CASRGGGTTGELFF

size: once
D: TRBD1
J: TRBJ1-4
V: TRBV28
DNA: TGTGCCAGCAGTCTTGACAGGGTCTCTAATGAAAAACTGTTTTTT
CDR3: CASSLDRVSNEKLFF

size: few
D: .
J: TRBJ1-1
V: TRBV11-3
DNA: TGTGCCAGCAGCCCCGAAGGAGGCACTGAAGCTTTCTTT
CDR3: CASSPEGGTEAFF

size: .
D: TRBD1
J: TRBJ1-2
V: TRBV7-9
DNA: TGTGCCAGCAGCCGGGACAGGCAGTATGGCTACACCTTC
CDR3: CASSRDRQYGYTF

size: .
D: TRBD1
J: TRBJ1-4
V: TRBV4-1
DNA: TGCGCCAGCAGCCAAGGGACAGGGCCTGGGGAAAAACTGTTTTTT
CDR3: CASSQGTGPGEKLFF

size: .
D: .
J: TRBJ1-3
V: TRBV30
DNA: TGTGCCTGGTCCTTCTCTGGAAACACCATATATTTT
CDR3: CAWSFSGNTIYF

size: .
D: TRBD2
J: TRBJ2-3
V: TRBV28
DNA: TGTGCCAGCAGTTCCCCAGTGGGACTAGCAACAGATACGCAGTATTTT
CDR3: CASSSPVGLATDTQYF

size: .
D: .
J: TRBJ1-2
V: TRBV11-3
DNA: TGTGCCAGCAGCCCGGCCGGGCCCCTGGACTATGGCTACACCTTC
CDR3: CASSPAGPLDYGYTF

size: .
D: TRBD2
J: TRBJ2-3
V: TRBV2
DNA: TGTGCCAGCAGTTCCACTAGCGGGAGCACAGATACGCAGTATTTT
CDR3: CASSSTSGSTDTQYF

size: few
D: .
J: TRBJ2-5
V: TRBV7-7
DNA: TGTGCCAGCAGCCTGGGACGCCAAGAGACCCAGTACTTC
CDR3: CASSLGRQETQYF

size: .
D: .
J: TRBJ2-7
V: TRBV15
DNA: TGTGCCACCAGCCCTCGGGGGACTGAGGAGCAGTACTTC
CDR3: CATSPRGTEEQYF

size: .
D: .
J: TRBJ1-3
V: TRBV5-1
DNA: TGCGCCAGCAGCCCCCCAGGGGCAGCTGGAAACACCATATATTTT
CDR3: CASSPPGAAGNTIYF

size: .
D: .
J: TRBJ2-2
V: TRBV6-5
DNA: TGTGCCAGCAAACGGCCCGGCCCGAGCGGGGAGCTGTTTTTT
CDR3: CASKRPGPSGELFF

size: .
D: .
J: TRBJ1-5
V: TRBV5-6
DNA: TGTGCCAGCAGCTTCCCGGGGCAGCCCCAGCATTTT
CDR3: CASSFPGQPQHF

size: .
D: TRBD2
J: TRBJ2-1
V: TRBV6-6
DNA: TGTGCCAGCAGCCCGGGACTAGCTACCTATGAGCAGTTCTTC
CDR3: CASSPGLATYEQFF

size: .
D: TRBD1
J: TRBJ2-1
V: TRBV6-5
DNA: TGTGCCAGCAGTTACTCGAACAGGGGAGTAAGGAATGAGCAGTTCTTC
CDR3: CASSYSNRGVRNEQFF

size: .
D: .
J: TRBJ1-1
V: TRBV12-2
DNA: TGTCACAGGCTCCGGGTAGGCACTGAAGCTTTCTTT
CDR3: CHRLRVGTEAFF

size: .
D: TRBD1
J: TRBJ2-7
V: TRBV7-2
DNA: TGTGCCAGCAGCTTAGCCGGGACAGGGATCTACGAGCAGTACTTC
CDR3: CASSLAGTGIYEQYF

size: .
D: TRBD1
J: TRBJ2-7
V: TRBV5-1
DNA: TGCGCCAGCAGCTTACAGGGGATCAACGAGCAGTACTTC
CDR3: CASSLQGINEQYF

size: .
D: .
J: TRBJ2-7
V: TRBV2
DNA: TGTGCCAGCAGGGATACTAGCTCCTACGAGCAGTACTTC
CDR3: CASRDTSSYEQYF